The sequence of this T cell receptor (beta chain) was determined in a study of molecular identifiers for immune sequencing clone quantification. Study background: Naive CD8 RNA (roughly 18,000 or 92,000 cells) was divided into five aliquots, with four sequenced.

TCRdb recomputed calls from the PCR reads with MiXCR, one row per CDR3 protein. The table lists approximately 550,000 distinct CDR3 sequences, over 20% of them singletons. This CDR3 region has 14 residues. The germline CDR1 and CDR2 sequences are LGHNA and YSLEER. Trimming took 1 base from V and 2 from J, leaving 9 bases between them. As concerns this clonotype: This may be a read error: a much more frequent sequence differs by one nucleotide. Since the CDR3 does not end with the conserved phenylalanine or tryptophan, this likely comes from a read error.

The TCR comes from a human donor in good health. Some libraries in this study had Jurkat cell RNA spiked in. This chain connects TRBV4-3 to TRBJ2-7, with D possibly matching TRBD1 (7 bases). The source material was naive CD8+ T cells from blood, with Jurkat cell RNA spiked in. This sample's subset: FACS-sorted CD8+CD4-CCR7+CD45RA+ naive T cells. The DNA of the CDR3 is TGCGCCAGCAGCCAAGCAGGGGGGCCCTACGAGCAGTACTCC. It yields the protein CASSQAGGPYEQYS.